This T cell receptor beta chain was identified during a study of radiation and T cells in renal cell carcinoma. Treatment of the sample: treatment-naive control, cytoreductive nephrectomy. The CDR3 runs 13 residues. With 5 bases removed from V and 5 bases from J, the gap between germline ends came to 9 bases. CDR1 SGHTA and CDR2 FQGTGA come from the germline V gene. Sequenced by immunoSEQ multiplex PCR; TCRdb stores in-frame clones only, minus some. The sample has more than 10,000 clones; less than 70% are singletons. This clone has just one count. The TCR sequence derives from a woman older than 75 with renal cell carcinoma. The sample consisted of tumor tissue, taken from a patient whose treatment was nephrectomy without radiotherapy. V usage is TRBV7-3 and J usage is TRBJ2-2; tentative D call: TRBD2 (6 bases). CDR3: CASSNRGTGELFF. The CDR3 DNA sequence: TGTGCCAGCAGCAACCGGGGGACCGGGGAGCTGTTTTTT.